The rows below give T cell receptor beta chains drawn from one sample of a study of vaccination and CD4 T cells after COVID-19. No cognate antigen is known for these TCRs. TCRdb redid the calling of the PCR reads with MiXCR, one entry per CDR3 protein. The repertoire has about 20,000 distinct CDR3 sequences, less than 50% of them found once; the top ten carry 4.5% to 5.5%. Sequencing input: CD4+ T cells from blood, cultured in vitro. The source of these receptors is a human donor who had recovered from COVID-19. Both conserved end residues are part of each CDR3. Each record gives: V gene, J gene, clone size, D gene, CDR3 protein, CDR3 DNA. D genes are given only for firm matches. Rows may omit the clone size; those that give it use once, few, many or a size class.

>TRBV9|TRBJ2-5|.|.
CASNGTAVETQYF
TGTGCCAGCAACGGGACGGCAGTAGAGACCCAGTACTTC
>TRBV20-1|TRBJ2-5|.|TRBD2
CSARDLAVGTETQYF
TGCAGTGCTAGAGATCTAGCGGTGGGGACAGAGACCCAGTACTTC
>TRBV20-1|TRBJ2-7|.|.
CSAAGLRKSYEQYF
TGCAGTGCTGCGGGACTGCGTAAGTCCTACGAGCAGTACTTC
>TRBV5-6|TRBJ1-5|.|.
CASSLGGALFQPQHF
TGTGCCAGCAGCTTAGGCGGGGCCCTTTTCCAGCCCCAGCATTTT
>TRBV20-1|TRBJ1-1|few|TRBD1
CSARATGTGNTEAFF
TGCAGTGCTAGAGCCACCGGGACAGGGAACACTGAAGCTTTCTTT
>TRBV20-1|TRBJ2-1|.|TRBD2
CSARDALAGDEQFF
TGCAGTGCTAGAGATGCACTAGCGGGAGATGAGCAGTTCTTC
>TRBV18|TRBJ1-6|.|.
CASSPGGGSPLHF
TGTGCCAGCTCACCGGGGGGAGGGTCACCCCTCCACTTT
>TRBV11-3|TRBJ1-2|.|.
CASSLLSGGYTF
TGTGCCAGCAGCTTACTGTCCGGGGGCTACACCTTC
>TRBV6-1|TRBJ1-1|.|.
CASSTGMNTEAFF
TGTGCCAGCAGTACAGGCATGAACACTGAAGCTTTCTTT
>TRBV18|TRBJ1-5|.|TRBD1
CASSTHPPGGGQPQHF
TGTGCCAGCTCTACACACCCCCCAGGGGGCGGTCAGCCCCAGCATTTT
>TRBV6-1|TRBJ2-3|.|.
CASSFPTGHTQYF
TGTGCCAGCAGCTTCCCTACAGGGCATACGCAGTATTTT
>TRBV20-1|TRBJ2-1|once|TRBD2
CSAVSGRGYNEQFF
TGCAGTGCTGTCAGCGGGAGGGGCTACAATGAGCAGTTCTTC
>TRBV24-1|TRBJ2-7|.|.
CATSAVGQRDYYEQYF
TGTGCCACCAGTGCTGTCGGACAGAGGGACTACTACGAGCAGTACTTC
>TRBV6-5|TRBJ1-1|few|.
CASSYRALNTEAFF
TGTGCCAGCAGTTACAGGGCCCTGAACACTGAAGCTTTCTTT
>TRBV12-3/TRBV12-4|TRBJ1-2|few|TRBD1
CASSFRTGSESYGYTF
TGTGCCAGCAGTTTCCGGACAGGGAGCGAATCCTATGGCTACACCTTC
>TRBV10-3|TRBJ2-1|.|.
CAISDEGRRKFF
TGTGCCATCAGTGATGAGGGACGGAGAAAGTTCTTC
>TRBV7-2|TRBJ1-3|.|.
CASSLGQWRNTIYF
TGTGCCAGCAGCTTAGGACAGTGGAGAAACACCATATATTTT
>TRBV11-3|TRBJ2-7|few|.
CASSLVSGLSYEQYF
TGTGCCAGCAGCTTAGTGAGCGGACTCTCCTACGAGCAGTACTTC
>TRBV7-2|TRBJ1-2|.|.
CASRTGEYGYTF
TGTGCCAGCCGAACGGGGGAATATGGCTACACCTTC
>TRBV2|TRBJ2-2|.|.
CASSEGGANTGELFF
TGTGCCAGCAGTGAAGGGGGGGCGAACACCGGGGAGCTGTTTTTT
>TRBV6-1|TRBJ1-2|.|.
CASRKDPERGYTF
TGTGCCAGCAGAAAGGACCCGGAGAGGGGCTACACCTTC
>TRBV7-2|TRBJ2-7|.|TRBD1
CASRVDRGLYEQYF
TGTGCCAGCCGAGTGGACAGGGGGCTATACGAGCAGTACTTC
>TRBV20-1|TRBJ1-5|few|.
CSAQQNLGGSNQPQHF
TGCAGTGCTCAACAAAACTTAGGGGGAAGCAATCAGCCCCAGCATTTT
>TRBV5-1|TRBJ2-1|.|.
CASSAMGYAIGNEQFF
TGCGCCAGCAGCGCCATGGGGTATGCCATAGGAAATGAGCAGTTCTTC
>TRBV6-1|TRBJ2-3|few|TRBD2
CASKAGGPTDTQYF
TGTGCCAGCAAGGCGGGAGGGCCGACAGATACGCAGTATTTT
>TRBV7-9|TRBJ2-7|few|.
CASCSSPLQEQYF
TGTGCCAGCTGCTCCTCGCCCCTTCAGGAGCAGTACTTC
>TRBV7-9|TRBJ2-2|few|.
CASRPFLSTTGSGELFF
TGTGCCAGCAGGCCATTTCTCTCCACTACAGGGTCCGGGGAGCTGTTTTTT
>TRBV7-2|TRBJ1-5|.|.
CASSAQTGSNQPQHF
TGTGCCAGCAGCGCCCAAACAGGGAGCAATCAGCCCCAGCATTTT
>TRBV10-3|TRBJ1-3|few|.
CAISDGPGDTIYF
TGTGCCATCAGTGACGGACCTGGGGACACCATATATTTT
>TRBV4-1|TRBJ2-7|.|TRBD1
CASKRGRGPYEQYF
TGCGCCAGCAAGAGGGGCAGGGGGCCCTACGAGCAGTACTTC
>TRBV11-3|TRBJ2-1|.|TRBD2
CASSLGLSGSGGDNEQFF
TGTGCCAGCAGCTTGGGGTTGAGCGGGAGTGGGGGGGACAATGAGCAGTTCTTC
>TRBV6-1|TRBJ1-6|few|TRBD1
CATGDNSPLHF
TGTGCGACAGGGGATAATTCACCCCTCCACTTT
>TRBV5-1|TRBJ1-6|once|.
CASSLDGAGVRSPLHF
TGCGCCAGCAGCTTGGATGGGGCAGGGGTGAGGTCACCCCTCCACTTT
>TRBV4-3|TRBJ1-2|.|.
CASSQDRTPYGYTF
TGCGCCAGCAGCCAAGATAGGACACCCTATGGCTACACCTTC
>TRBV27|TRBJ1-5|.|.
CASASSGLSNQPQHF
TGTGCCAGCGCCTCCTCGGGACTTAGCAATCAGCCCCAGCATTTT
>TRBV6-2/TRBV6-3|TRBJ2-3|.|TRBD2
CASSFTGTRAETQYF
TGTGCCAGCAGTTTCACCGGGACTAGGGCTGAAACGCAGTATTTT
>TRBV11-2|TRBJ2-4|.|.
CASSLSRGAKNIQYF
TGTGCCAGCAGCTTATCCCGGGGGGCCAAAAACATTCAGTACTTC
>TRBV7-9|TRBJ2-1|.|.
CASSLDGAPSSYNEQFF
TGTGCCAGCAGCTTAGACGGAGCGCCCAGCTCCTACAATGAGCAGTTCTTC
>TRBV5-1|TRBJ1-2|.|.
CASSLEGVKNYGYTF
TGCGCCAGCAGCTTGGAGGGGGTTAAGAACTATGGCTACACCTTC
>TRBV10-3|TRBJ2-7|few|TRBD1
CAISPGQGGYEQYF
TGTGCCATCAGTCCGGGACAGGGGGGGTACGAGCAGTACTTC
>TRBV2|TRBJ2-7|.|.
CASRWDNSYEQYF
TGTGCCAGCAGATGGGACAACTCCTACGAGCAGTACTTC
>TRBV18|TRBJ2-2|.|.
CASSPRENTGELFF
TGTGCCAGCTCACCACGAGAGAACACCGGGGAGCTGTTTTTT
>TRBV19|TRBJ1-5|few|.
CASSIQGRGQPQHF
TGTGCCAGTAGTATCCAAGGGAGGGGTCAGCCCCAGCATTTT
>TRBV20-1|TRBJ1-1|.|TRBD1
CSATQPRQGEAFF
TGCAGTGCTACCCAACCCCGACAGGGAGAAGCTTTCTTT